These 8 T cell receptor beta chains share one sample of origin, sequenced in a study of cytomegalovirus exposure and HLA in healthy donors. 13 Jbeta primers and 60 Vbeta primers were used for the PCR. Libraries were prepared by immunoSEQ multiplex PCR; TCRdb keeps only in-frame clonotypes and omits some of them. The sample records 150,000 to 200,000 clones, 81% being singletons. Sequenced input: PBMCs. All receptors derive from a man aged 40-55 years in good health and CMV-seropositive.

The chain joins TRBV5-4 to TRBJ1-6; D unresolved. The CDR3 extends over 13 amino acids. The germline CDR1 and CDR2 sequences are SGHNT and YYREEE (reference sequence). V was pared by 7 bases and J by 6 bases, with 11 bases between. CDR3 protein: CASGLGANSPLHF. The CDR3 DNA is TGTGCCAGCGGTTTGGGCGCTAATTCACCCCTCCACTTT.

The rearrangement joins TRBV6-5 to TRBJ1-2, with no clear D. The CDR3 totals 14 residues. Trimming pared 5 bases from V and 1 base from J, leaving 11 bases between. CDR1 and CDR2 from the germline V gene are MNHEY and SVGAGI. DNA of the CDR3: TGTGCCAGCAGTGGTACGGTATTTAACTATGGCTACACCTTC. Translation: CASSGTVFNYGYTF.

The V and J genes are TRBV7-2 and TRBJ2-5; the D gene is possibly TRBD2 (6 bases). This CDR3 is built from 16 residues. Germline V gene data show CDR1 as SGHTA and CDR2 as FQGNSA. The V and J ends lost 4 bases and 5 bases respectively, with 20 bases between them. CDR3 nucleotide sequence: TGTGCCAGCAGCTCCCGGAGGGTGGGGGTCGGGGAGACCCAGTACTTC. Translation gives CASSSRRVGVGETQYF.

V usage is TRBV6-5 and J usage is TRBJ1-6, with a possible D match to TRBD1 (6 bases). Germline assignment: CDR1 MNHEY and CDR2 SVGAGI. CDR3 size: 14 residues. Trimming pared 2 bases from V and 7 bases from J, leaving 9 bases between. The CDR3 spells CASSYRGSNSPLHF. The CDR3 coding sequence is TGTGCCAGCAGTTACAGGGGGTCGAATTCACCCCTCCACTTT.

The J gene is TRBJ2-7, the V gene TRBV6-1, with 8 nucleotides matching TRBD1. The CDR3 consists of 13 residues. Germline CDR1 MNHNS, CDR2 SASEGT. The V and J ends lost 11 bases and 0 bases, in that order; junction bases with no gene match: 6. The CDR3 coding sequence is TGTGCCTTAGAGGGGACAGGCTCCTACGAGCAGTACTTC. Protein sequence: CALEGTGSYEQYF.

This chain joins TRBV4-1 and TRBJ2-1; 9 bases align to TRBD1. In germline, CDR1 is MGHRA, CDR2 YSYEKL. This CDR3 contains 15 residues. J was trimmed by 6 bases and V by 4 bases; bases with no gene match: 7. In nucleotides, the CDR3 is TGCGCCAGCAGCCCAGGACAGGGGACCTTCAATGAGCAGTTCTTC. It translates to CASSPGQGTFNEQFF.

This chain links TRBV4-2 with TRBJ1-1; 11 nucleotides agree with TRBD1. V shed 4 bases and J 7 bases; nucleotides not matched to a gene: 8. CDR3 length equals 15 residues. Germline loops: CDR1 LGHNA, CDR2 YNFKEQ. CDR3 sequence reads: CASSRTGGGKVEAFF. CDR3 bases: TGTGCCAGCAGCCGGACAGGGGGCGGTAAGGTTGAAGCTTTCTTT.

This chain joins TRBV28 and TRBJ2-2; maybe TRBD2 (6 bases). CDR3 size: 16 residues. Germline values: CDR1 MDHEN, CDR2 SYDVKM. Trimming shortened V by 8 bases and J by 4 bases, and 20 bases separated the two germline ends. Here the CDR3 DNA reads TGTGCCAGCGGCCCTATTCGCGGGACGTTCACCGGGGAGCTGTTTTTT. Translation: CASGPIRGTFTGELFF.